A selection of T cell receptor beta chains follows, all from one sample in a study of blood T cell repertoires in COVID-19. The protocol was immunoSEQ multiplex PCR, while the TCRdb copy is restricted to in-frame clones and leaves out a portion. In the table there are tens of thousands of clones, 83% of which are singletons. The material sequenced was peripheral blood. The receptor set was obtained from a woman of 80 years or more with acute or convalescent COVID-19. Both conserved end residues are part of each CDR3. The D gene is left open where the match is weak. Only part of the rows carry a size: once, few, many, or a class if the clone is expanded.

abundance: once
v_gene: TRBV15
j_gene: TRBJ2-5
d_gene: TRBD2
CDR3aa: CATSRESGGRETQYF
CDR3nt: TGTGCCACCAGCAGAGAATCGGGGGGTAGGGAGACCCAGTACTTC

abundance: NA
v_gene: TRBV6-5
j_gene: TRBJ1-3
d_gene: NA
CDR3aa: CASAGDPTGNTIYF
CDR3nt: TGTGCCAGCGCGGGGGACCCAACGGGAAACACCATATATTTT

abundance: NA
v_gene: TRBV27
j_gene: TRBJ1-2
d_gene: NA
CDR3aa: CASSLSRKYGYTF
CDR3nt: TGTGCCAGCAGTTTATCGCGGAAGTATGGCTACACCTTC

abundance: NA
v_gene: TRBV19
j_gene: TRBJ1-5
d_gene: NA
CDR3aa: CASKSIVRGRGDQPQHF
CDR3nt: TGTGCCAGCAAGTCAATAGTGAGAGGGAGGGGGGATCAGCCCCAGCATTTT

abundance: NA
v_gene: TRBV12-5
j_gene: TRBJ1-1
d_gene: NA
CDR3aa: CASGLVRGSAGVNTEAFF
CDR3nt: TGTGCTAGTGGTTTGGTACGAGGGAGCGCGGGAGTGAACACTGAAGCTTTCTTT

abundance: NA
v_gene: TRBV30
j_gene: TRBJ2-3
d_gene: TRBD1
CDR3aa: CAWQGQGRPDTQYF
CDR3nt: TGTGCCTGGCAGGGACAGGGGCGCCCAGATACGCAGTATTTT

abundance: few
v_gene: TRBV5-6
j_gene: TRBJ1-5
d_gene: NA
CDR3aa: CASSPGLYSNQPQHF
CDR3nt: TGTGCCAGCAGCCCGGGACTTTATAGCAATCAGCCCCAGCATTTT

abundance: NA
v_gene: TRBV14
j_gene: TRBJ2-1
d_gene: TRBD2
CDR3aa: CASSPISGGSYNEQFF
CDR3nt: TGTGCCAGCAGCCCAATCAGCGGGGGGTCCTACAATGAGCAGTTCTTC

abundance: NA
v_gene: TRBV6-6
j_gene: TRBJ1-2
d_gene: TRBD1
CDR3aa: CASSPRTGATYGYTF
CDR3nt: TGTGCCAGCAGTCCTCGGACAGGGGCGACTTATGGCTACACCTTC

abundance: few
v_gene: TRBV6-5
j_gene: TRBJ2-7
d_gene: NA
CDR3aa: CASSRTASSYEQYF
CDR3nt: TGTGCCAGCAGTAGGACAGCGAGCTCCTACGAGCAGTACTTC

abundance: NA
v_gene: TRBV15
j_gene: TRBJ2-3
d_gene: TRBD2
CDR3aa: CATSQRLAGDTQYF
CDR3nt: TGTGCCACCAGCCAGCGGCTAGCGGGAGATACGCAGTATTTT

abundance: NA
v_gene: TRBV5-4
j_gene: TRBJ1-2
d_gene: NA
CDR3aa: CASSLVPGSLGYGYTF
CDR3nt: TGTGCCAGCAGCTTGGTCCCAGGGTCCCTCGGCTATGGCTACACCTTC

abundance: NA
v_gene: TRBV5-1
j_gene: TRBJ1-2
d_gene: NA
CDR3aa: CASSGKDSDSNYGYTF
CDR3nt: TGCGCCAGCAGCGGAAAGGACAGCGATTCTAACTATGGCTACACCTTC

abundance: NA
v_gene: TRBV11-3
j_gene: TRBJ2-5
d_gene: TRBD2
CDR3aa: CASSLDGLAGGLHRASQYF
CDR3nt: TGTGCCAGCAGCTTAGATGGACTAGCGGGAGGCCTCCATCGGGCGTCCCAGTACTTC

abundance: NA
v_gene: TRBV9
j_gene: TRBJ2-3
d_gene: TRBD1
CDR3aa: CASSLGTGGVRTDTQYF
CDR3nt: TGTGCCAGCAGCCTCGGGACAGGGGGCGTGAGGACAGATACGCAGTATTTT

abundance: NA
v_gene: TRBV6-5
j_gene: TRBJ1-1
d_gene: NA
CDR3aa: CASSYLTGGTEAFF
CDR3nt: TGTGCCAGCAGTTACTTAACGGGGGGCACTGAAGCTTTCTTT

abundance: NA
v_gene: TRBV5-4
j_gene: TRBJ2-3
d_gene: TRBD2
CDR3aa: CASSLGGAGGFTDTQYF
CDR3nt: TGTGCCAGCAGCTTGGGGGGGGCGGGAGGATTCACAGATACGCAGTATTTT

abundance: NA
v_gene: TRBV30
j_gene: TRBJ2-7
d_gene: TRBD2
CDR3aa: CAHGTTYEQYF
CDR3nt: TGTGCCCATGGGACTACCTACGAGCAGTACTTC

abundance: few
v_gene: TRBV5-4
j_gene: TRBJ2-1
d_gene: TRBD2
CDR3aa: CASSSRTSGSGGWGEQFF
CDR3nt: TGTGCCAGCAGCTCTAGGACTAGCGGGAGCGGGGGTTGGGGTGAGCAGTTCTTC

abundance: few
v_gene: TRBV6-5
j_gene: TRBJ2-5
d_gene: TRBD2
CDR3aa: CASSGTSGVQETQYF
CDR3nt: TGTGCCAGCAGCGGGACTAGCGGGGTCCAAGAGACCCAGTACTTC

abundance: NA
v_gene: TRBV5-1
j_gene: TRBJ1-2
d_gene: TRBD1
CDR3aa: CASSSGDRGRYYGYTF
CDR3nt: TGCGCCAGCAGCTCGGGAGACAGGGGGCGATACTATGGCTACACCTTC

abundance: NA
v_gene: TRBV3-1/TRBV3-2
j_gene: TRBJ1-6
d_gene: NA
CDR3aa: CASSQARDSPLHF
CDR3nt: TGTGCCAGCAGCCAAGCCAGGGATTCACCCCTCCACTTT

abundance: NA
v_gene: TRBV29-1
j_gene: TRBJ1-1
d_gene: TRBD1
CDR3aa: CSVNRGSPEAFF
CDR3nt: TGCAGCGTAAACAGGGGGTCCCCTGAAGCTTTCTTT

abundance: NA
v_gene: TRBV30
j_gene: TRBJ2-1
d_gene: NA
CDR3aa: CAWSVLYNEQFF
CDR3nt: TGTGCCTGGAGTGTACTATACAATGAGCAGTTCTTC